This TCR beta chain emerged from a study of T cell responses to AZD1222 COVID-19 vaccine. Points on this clone: Antigen unknown.

Study results and limitations: Vaccine-associated CD4 TCRs spanned spike, dominant at 160-218 and 743-854. With two AZD1222 doses given, Spike-specific TCR breadth and depth both rose. Only five to seven AZD1222 recipients tested seropositive at baseline.

Only in-frame clones appear in the TCRdb table, and some are missing; sequencing was by immunoSEQ multiplex PCR. Among tens of thousands of clones, 75% to 90% were seen once, and the ten largest hold 2.4%. The receptor was derived from an adult in good health. The specimen comprised peripheral blood, sampled on day 0 of AZD1222 vaccination.

The CDR3 is CASRRTGIYGYTF. The DNA for the CDR3 is TGTGCCAGTAGGCGGACAGGGATCTATGGCTACACCTTC. The chain links TRBV19 to TRBJ1-2; TRBD1 matches 8 bases. This CDR3 region has 13 residues. Germline CDR1 LNHDA, CDR2 SQIVND (reference sequence). Trimming took 6 bases from V and 4 from J; bases not matched to a gene: 4.